The subject of this entry is one T cell receptor (beta chain). The data belong to a study of blood T cell repertoires in COVID-19. The assay was immunoSEQ multiplex PCR, and TCRdb's table has in-frame clones only and misses some. The sample yields around 86,000 clones, about 85% seen once. CDR3 size: 14 residues. Germline V gene data show CDR1 as GTSNPN and CDR2 as SVGIG (reference sequence). Between the trimmed V and J ends, which lost 5 bases and 4 bases, there was a span of 12 bases. This sequence joins TRBV30 and TRBJ1-6; D unresolved. The TCR comes from a human donor in a cohort sampled during active COVID-19. Sample: peripheral blood. The CDR3 is CAWGEGLYNSPLHF. The DNA for the CDR3 is TGTGCCTGGGGGGAAGGACTGTATAATTCACCCCTCCACTTT.